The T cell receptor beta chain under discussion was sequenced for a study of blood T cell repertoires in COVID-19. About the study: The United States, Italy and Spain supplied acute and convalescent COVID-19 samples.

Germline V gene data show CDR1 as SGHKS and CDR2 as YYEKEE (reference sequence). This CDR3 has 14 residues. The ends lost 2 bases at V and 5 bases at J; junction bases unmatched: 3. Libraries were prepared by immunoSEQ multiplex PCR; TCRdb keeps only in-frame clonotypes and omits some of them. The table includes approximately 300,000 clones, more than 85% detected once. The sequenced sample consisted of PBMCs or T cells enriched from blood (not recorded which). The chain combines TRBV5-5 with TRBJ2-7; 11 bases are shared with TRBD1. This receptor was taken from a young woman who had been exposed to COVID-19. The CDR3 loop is CASSFGQGADEQYF. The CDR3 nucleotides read TGTGCCAGCAGCTTCGGACAGGGGGCCGACGAGCAGTACTTC. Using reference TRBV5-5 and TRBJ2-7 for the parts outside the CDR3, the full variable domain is DAGVTQSPTHLIKTRGQQVTLRCSPISGHKSVSWYQQVLGQGPQFIFQYYEKEERGRGNFPDRFSARQFPNYSSELNVNALLLGDSALYLCASSFGQGADEQYFGPGTRLTVT.